The 24 T cell receptor beta chains below come from one sample, sequenced in a study of cytomegalovirus exposure and HLA in healthy donors. 60 Vbeta and 13 Jbeta primers were used in PCR. Method: immunoSEQ multiplex PCR; TCRdb's copy keeps in-frame clones and lacks some. This table holds under 110,000 clones, over 70% found once. Source material: PBMCs. The receptors were sampled from a boy between 10 and 17 years old in good health and CMV-seronegative.

This rearrangement joins TRBV2 to TRBJ1-2; D is unresolved. With 3 bases removed from V and 8 bases from J, the gap between germline ends came to 16 bases. Germline V CDR1 and CDR2: SNHLY, FYNNEI. This CDR3 region has 14 residues. The CDR3 region is CASSDSGRRAGYTF. As DNA, the CDR3 is TGTGCCAGCAGTGACTCAGGCAGGCGGGCCGGCTACACCTTC.

This clone was recorded a few times. The V gene is TRBV7-6, the J gene TRBJ2-3; no clear D. Germline V gene data show CDR1 as SGHVS and CDR2 as FNYEAQ. The CDR3 contains 16 residues. V was pared by 0 bases and J by 0 bases, with 10 bases between. The CDR3 reads CASSLAHTSSTDTQYF. The CDR3 coding sequence is TGTGCCAGCAGCTTAGCACACACGTCTAGCACAGATACGCAGTATTTT.

The gene calls are TRBV19 and TRBJ1-4; 7 bases fit TRBD1. This CDR3 has 15 amino acids. With 1 base clipped from V and 5 bases from J, the junction kept 4 bases outside the gene matches. Per germline, CDR1 LNHDA and CDR2 SQIVND (reference sequence). Written as DNA, the CDR3 is TGTGCCAGTAGTATAGGCCAAGGGGGCAATGAAAAACTGTTTTTT. Its translation is CASSIGQGGNEKLFF.

This clone came up a few times. This rearrangement joins TRBV5-1 to TRBJ1-4; TRBD1 matches at 9 bases. The CDR3 consists of 18 residues. CDR1 is SGHRS, CDR2 YFSETQ, per germline. V trimming: 5 bases; J trimming: 3 bases; junction bases outside the gene matches: 14. CDR3 region: CASSPTGTGFSSNEKLFF. The CDR3 DNA reads TGCGCCAGCAGTCCGACCGGGACAGGGTTTTCCTCTAATGAAAAACTGTTTTTT.

The chain employs TRBV14 and TRBJ2-1; a weak D match, TRBD2 (6 bases). The CDR3 runs to 15 residues. Germline CDR1 and CDR2: SGHDN and FVKESK. Trimming left V 0 bases short and J 4 bases short, with 10 bases between. Written as DNA, the CDR3 is TGTGCCAGCAGCCAAGATAAGCGGGTTTACAATGAGCAGTTCTTC. This encodes CASSQDKRVYNEQFF.

This clone was recorded a few times. V is TRBV6-1 and J is TRBJ2-7; a possible D gene is TRBD2 (6 bases). Germline CDR1 and CDR2: MNHNS and SASEGT. Trimming cost V 2 bases and J 3 bases, with 8 bases left between them. This CDR3 has 13 residues. The CDR3 DNA reads TGTGCCAGCAGTGAACAGGGACTCTACGAGCAGTACTTC. This gives the protein CASSEQGLYEQYF.

This clone was counted a few times. The V call is TRBV9, the J call TRBJ2-7; the match to TRBD1 covers 7 bases. Germline V gives CDR1 SGDLS, CDR2 YYNGEE. The CDR3 is 14 residues long. After removal of 6 bases from V and 3 bases from J, the junction contained 9 bases not matched to a gene. This chain's CDR3 is CASTRGTGVYEQYF. In DNA form, the CDR3 reads TGTGCCAGCACCCGAGGTACAGGGGTCTACGAGCAGTACTTC.

The chain joins TRBV5-6 to TRBJ2-7, with TRBD1 identical over 8 bases. Per the germline V gene, CDR1 is SGHDT and CDR2 is YYEEEE. Trimming cost V 5 bases and J 5 bases; bases outside gene matches: 6. The CDR3 totals 13 residues. The CDR3: CASSSGQGDEQYF. In DNA, the CDR3 is TGTGCCAGCAGTTCCGGACAGGGAGACGAGCAGTACTTC.

J is TRBJ2-5 and V is TRBV7-9; no clear D. Looked up from germline, CDR1 is SEHNR and CDR2 is FQNEAQ (reference sequence). CDR3 length: 14 residues. Trimming pared 3 bases from V and 1 base from J, leaving 9 bases between. The CDR3 coding sequence is TGTGCCAGCAGCTTGTACAGTCCCCAAGAGACCCAGTACTTC. It codes for CASSLYSPQETQYF. The whole variable domain, remainder taken from reference TRBV7-9 and TRBJ2-5, is DTGVSQNPRHKITKRGQNVTFRCDPISEHNRLYWYRQTLGQGPEFLTYFQNEAQLEKSRLLSDRFSAERPKGSFSTLEIQRTEQGDSAMYLCASSLYSPQETQYFGPGTRLLVL.

The chain combines TRBV7-9 with TRBJ1-3; 12 nucleotides align to TRBD1. This CDR3 spans 19 amino acids. V shed 5 bases, J shed 5 bases, and the junction held 16 bases outside the gene matches. The V gene's germline CDR1 is SEHNR and CDR2 FQNEAQ (reference sequence). The CDR3 reads CASSPSWDRGLRGRNTIYF. CDR3 sequence (DNA): TGTGCCAGCAGCCCTTCTTGGGACAGGGGGCTTAGAGGGAGAAACACCATATATTTT.

The chain couples TRBV15 to TRBJ2-7; weak D call: TRBD1 (5 bases). Germline loops: CDR1 LNHNV, CDR2 YYDKDF (reference sequence). The V gene lost 0 bases and the J gene lost 3 bases, with 15 bases spanning the gap. The CDR3 has 16 amino acids. The CDR3 region has the DNA TGTGCCACCAGCAGAGACCGCAGGGAAGGGCTCTACGAGCAGTACTTC. Amino acid sequence: CATSRDRREGLYEQYF.

This rearrangement joins TRBV28 to TRBJ1-2, with unresolved D. The CDR3 is 14 amino acids. The ends were cut back, 2 bases at V and 5 bases at J, with 12 bases in the middle. Germline V gives CDR1 MDHEN, CDR2 SYDVKM. The CDR3 spells CASSLKRASYGYTF. DNA of the CDR3: TGTGCCAGCAGTTTAAAGCGGGCGTCGTATGGCTACACCTTC.

This clone appeared a single time. The genes are TRBV29-1 and TRBJ2-5, with 9 bases matching TRBD1. The junction had 15 bases not matched to a gene; V was cut back by 8 bases and J by 5 bases. The V gene's germline CDR1 is SQVTM and CDR2 ANQGSEA. The CDR3 contains 15 residues. The CDR3: CSTQRLQGAYETQYF. The CDR3 DNA is TGCAGCACACAGAGGCTACAGGGGGCTTATGAGACCCAGTACTTC.

This clone showed up just once. J is TRBJ2-3 and V is TRBV27; D is perhaps TRBD1 (6 bases). The CDR3 covers 14 residues. Germline loops: CDR1 MNHEY, CDR2 SMNVEV (reference sequence). V was pared by 4 bases and J by 1 base, with 9 bases between. The CDR3 spells CASSWRQGTDTQYF. As DNA, the CDR3 is TGTGCCAGCAGTTGGAGACAGGGCACAGATACGCAGTATTTT.

The chain links TRBV5-1 to TRBJ1-1; TRBD1 aligns across 9 bases. Trimming cost V 4 bases and J 0 bases; bases outside gene matches: 7. The CDR3 runs to 16 residues. Germline CDR1 and CDR2: SGHRS and YFSETQ. Here the CDR3 reads CASSIGTGRMNTEAFF. In DNA, the CDR3 is TGCGCCAGCAGCATAGGGACAGGGCGAATGAACACTGAAGCTTTCTTT.

This clone was detected only once. This CDR3 is CASSQAVSTGYGYTF. In DNA, the CDR3 is TGCGCCAGCAGCCAAGCGGTCAGTACAGGATATGGCTACACCTTC. The gene calls are TRBV4-3 and TRBJ1-2, with a possible D match to TRBD1 (5 bases). The length of the CDR3 is 15 residues. Trimming left V 1 base short and J 5 bases short, with 14 bases between. CDR1 and CDR2 (germline): LGHNA, YSLEER.

This clone was seen more than once but under ten times. The chain combines TRBV10-3 with TRBJ1-5; maybe TRBD1 (5 bases). V dropped 3 bases and J dropped 4 bases, with 10 bases sitting between them. Germline V gene data show CDR1 as ENHRY and CDR2 as SYGVKD. The CDR3 consists of 14 residues. This CDR3 reads CAISDVRVNQPQHF. In DNA, the CDR3 is TGTGCCATCAGTGACGTCAGGGTGAATCAGCCCCAGCATTTT.

This clone was seen just once. This chain connects TRBV10-2 to TRBJ1-6; 7 bases map to TRBD1. The CDR3 is made up of 15 amino acids. The germline V gene encodes CDR1 WSHSY and CDR2 SAAADI. Trimming at V came to 2 bases and at J to 7 bases, leaving 5 bases not matched to a gene. Here the CDR3 reads CASSEGRGRNSPLHF. CDR3 bases: TGCGCCAGCAGTGAGGGCAGGGGGAGAAATTCACCCCTCCACTTT.

This clone was detected once. The genes are TRBV5-1 and TRBJ1-2, with D perhaps matching TRBD1 (5 bases). Germline V gene lookup returns CDR1 SGHRS and CDR2 YFSETQ. Deletions cut 5 bases from V and 6 bases from J, with 20 bases between. The CDR3 length is 15 residues. The CDR3 nucleotides read TGCGCCAGCAGGCCTCACGAGGGGAGGGCCGATGGCTACACCTTC. It codes for CASRPHEGRADGYTF.

This clone was seen a few times. CDR3 in DNA: TGTGCCAGCCGGGGACAGGTGCCGTGGGAGCAGTACTTC. Encoded protein: CASRGQVPWEQYF. The chain couples TRBV6-1 to TRBJ2-7; 8 positions match TRBD1. CDR1 and CDR2 (germline): MNHNS, SASEGT. Germline trimming cut 8 bases from V and 7 bases from J; bases unmatched to any gene: 10. CDR3 length: 13 amino acids.

The chain carries TRBV11-2 and TRBJ2-1; 12 bases are shared with TRBD2. Per the germline V gene, CDR1 is SGHAT and CDR2 is FQNNGV. The CDR3 runs 14 residues. The V gene end was trimmed by 2 bases and the J gene end by 15 bases; junction bases not matched to a gene: 8. CDR3 DNA sequence: TGTGCCAGCAGCTTAATACTAGCGGGAGGAGGGCGGTTCTTC. Its protein is CASSLILAGGGRFF. The variable domain in full, with the rest retrieved from reference TRBV11-2 and TRBJ2-1, is EAGVAQSPRYKIIEKRQSVAFWCNPISGHATLYWYQQILGQGPKLLIQFQNNGVVDDSQLPKDRFSAERLKGVDSTLKIQPAKLEDSAVYLCASSLILAGGGRFFGPGTRLTVL.

V is TRBV6-1 and J is TRBJ2-1; 9 bases are a match to TRBD1. V lost 5 bases to trimming and J lost 9 bases; unmatched junction nucleotides: 8. The CDR3 loop spans 14 amino acids. Germline V gene data show CDR1 as MNHNS and CDR2 as SASEGT. The CDR3 DNA reads as TGTGCCAGCAGTTTACGACAGGGGGTCAGTGAGCAGTTCTTC. It yields the protein CASSLRQGVSEQFF.

This clone was observed a handful of times. The chain has TRBV28 and TRBJ1-2; TRBD1 aligns across 11 bases. The germline gives CDR1 MDHEN, CDR2 SYDVKM. The CDR3 spans 15 residues. V lost 4 bases and J lost 7; bases outside the gene matches: 8. CDR3 in DNA: TGTGCCAGCAGTTGGACAGGGGGCGCAAAGAGTGGCTACACCTTC. It specifies CASSWTGGAKSGYTF.

The V gene is TRBV27, the J gene TRBJ2-7, with D tentatively TRBD1 (6 bases). The germline V gene has CDR1 MNHEY and CDR2 SMNVEV (reference sequence). This CDR3 is built from 14 residues. The V end lost 6 bases, the J end lost 0 bases, and 12 bases lay between the germline ends. Here the CDR3 reads CASRKIQGSYEQYF. CDR3 coding DNA: TGTGCCAGCAGAAAGATACAGGGCTCCTACGAGCAGTACTTC.